The 6 T cell receptor beta chains reported below all come from one sample, sequenced in a study of identical twins. Via MiXCR, TCRdb re-called the 5' RACE reads, giving one row per CDR3 protein. The sample includes about 470,000 distinct CDR3 sequences, about 24% seen only once; the top ten take roughly 3%. These data are also associated with another study on T cells expressing NK-cell markers.

The source material was CD4+ T cells sorted from blood. The receptor source for this set is a woman aged 18-30 years in good health.

The rearrangement uses TRBV7-9 and TRBJ2-5; D may be TRBD2 (6 bases). Germline V gene lookup returns CDR1 SEHNR and CDR2 FQNEAQ (reference sequence). This CDR3 region has 14 residues. V was cut by 0 bases and J by 5 bases, with 10 bases left in between. CDR3 DNA: TGTGCCAGCAGCTTAGCAACTAGCTTGGAGACCCAGTACTTC. Translation gives CASSLATSLETQYF.

This clonotype was seen more than once but under ten times. The chain uses TRBV5-1 and TRBJ2-3; D remains unclear. The CDR3 covers 15 residues. Germline loops: CDR1 SGHRS, CDR2 YFSETQ. Trimming took 0 bases from V and 0 from J, leaving 8 bases between them. The CDR3: CASSLDSTSTDTQYF. The DNA for the CDR3 is TGCGCCAGCAGCTTGGACAGTACTAGCACAGATACGCAGTATTTT.

The chain joins TRBV20-1 to TRBJ1-6; possibly TRBD1 for D (6 bases). V was shortened by 0 bases and J by 10 bases, with 10 bases between the two germline ends. CDR3 length: 13 amino acids. Per the germline V gene, CDR1 is DFQATT and CDR2 is SNEGSKA (reference sequence). CDR3 DNA sequence: TGCAGTGCTAGAGACGGGACACAATCACCCCTCCACTTT. Translating it yields CSARDGTQSPLHF.

The chain uses TRBV12-3 or TRBV12-4 and TRBJ2-7, with TRBD2 matching over 14 bases. The CDR3 runs 15 residues. Trimming removed 5 bases from V and 7 bases from J; junction bases left unmatched: 7. CDR3 region: CASSKGLAGVEEQYF. In DNA form, the CDR3 reads TGTGCCAGCAGTAAGGGACTAGCGGGAGTAGAGGAGCAGTACTTC.

This chain joins TRBV12-3 or TRBV12-4 and TRBJ2-2; D perhaps matches TRBD2 (6 bases). V was trimmed by 5 bases and J by 6 bases, leaving 16 bases between them. The CDR3 length is 15 residues. Written as DNA, the CDR3 is TGTGCCAGCAGTCGGACTACGGATGGGTCCGGGGAGCTGTTTTTT. Protein: CASSRTTDGSGELFF.

This clonotype was counted once. The chain couples TRBV20-1 to TRBJ2-7; tentatively, D is TRBD1 (6 bases). Germline CDR1 and CDR2: DFQATT and SNEGSKA (reference sequence). V lost 6 bases and J lost 2, with 14 bases in between. The CDR3 extends over 13 amino acids. Written as DNA, the CDR3 is TGCAGTGCCGGACGACAGGTTACCTACGAGCAGTACTTC. Amino acid sequence: CSAGRQVTYEQYF.